Below, 17 T cell receptor beta chains from the same sample are listed, as sequenced in a study of T cell repertoires in cytomegalovirus infection. Each CDR3 protein gets one entry after TCRdb re-called the reads with MiXCR. This table has around 280,000 distinct CDR3 sequences, around 10% appearing once. The sample consisted of PBMCs. The receptors were gathered from a human donor in good health (CMV status not recorded). Some clones in this sample may be carry-over from other donors' samples.

Ten or more counts support this clonotype. The genes are TRBV6-5 and TRBJ2-7; either TRBD1 or TRBD2 may fit D (5 bases each). V lost 6 bases and J 5 bases, leaving 17 bases between the germline ends. This CDR3 is built from 14 residues. CDR1 is MNHEY, CDR2 SVGAGI, per germline. CDR3 region: CASSPGRLAHEQYV. The DNA of the CDR3 is TGTGCCAGCAGCCCGGGACGATTGGCCCACGAGCAGTACGTC.

The table lists this clonotype with many counts. The rearrangement joins TRBV2 to TRBJ2-6; the D gene is possibly TRBD1 (5 bases). V lost 0 bases, J lost 4 bases, and 10 bases lay in between. Germline assignment: CDR1 SNHLY and CDR2 FYNNEI. This CDR3 region has 16 residues. The CDR3 spells CASSEAVGVGANVLTF. CDR3 DNA sequence: TGTGCCAGCAGTGAAGCGGTAGGGGTAGGGGCCAACGTCCTGACTTTC.

The CDR3 DNA reads TGCAGTGCTAGAGTTCCGGGATTACCCGACTATGGCTACACCTTC. This translates into CSARVPGLPDYGYTF. The genes are TRBV20-1 and TRBJ1-2, with D unclear. The CDR3 extends over 15 amino acids. Trimming pared 1 base from V and 3 bases from J, leaving 15 bases between. Germline V CDR1 and CDR2: DFQATT, SNEGSKA (reference sequence).

Ten or more counts support this clonotype. The V gene is TRBV7-3, the J gene TRBJ2-3; 12 positions agree with TRBD2. CDR3 size: 18 residues. Per germline, CDR1 SGHTA and CDR2 FQGTGA. V dropped 5 bases and J dropped 3; count of bases not matched to a gene: 12. Written as DNA, the CDR3 is TGTGCCAGCAGCCTCTTCCCGCTAGCGGGGGGGCCTACAGATACGCAGTATTTT. This translates into CASSLFPLAGGPTDTQYF.

This chain joins TRBV6-2 or TRBV6-3 and TRBJ1-5; D is perhaps TRBD1 (5 bases). Germline V gene data show CDR1 as MNHEY and CDR2 as SVGEGT. This CDR3 contains 15 residues. V shed 7 bases and J shed 2 bases, with 15 bases lying between them. CDR3 sequence (DNA): TGTGCCAGCAACCTATGGGGGGGTGGCAATCAGCCCCAGCATTTT. As protein: CASNLWGGGNQPQHF.

There are many counts of this clonotype. The CDR3 sequence is CASSYTGTGQTEAFF. In DNA form, the CDR3 reads TGTGCCAGCAGTTACACGGGTACAGGGCAAACTGAAGCTTTCTTT. The gene calls are TRBV6-2 or TRBV6-3 and TRBJ1-1; maybe TRBD1 (6 bases). This CDR3 has 15 residues. Trimming took 2 bases from V and 5 from J, leaving 15 bases between them. Germline V gives CDR1 MNHEY, CDR2 SVGEGT.

In its sample, this clonotype was seen many times. The chain joins TRBV20-1 to TRBJ2-1; weak D call: TRBD2 (6 bases). The CDR3 consists of 15 residues. V lost 3 bases to trimming and J lost 4 bases, with 16 bases between them. Germline loops: CDR1 DFQATT, CDR2 SNEGSKA (reference sequence). The CDR3 loop reads CSASPGAGRYNEQFF. CDR3 nucleotide sequence: TGCAGTGCTAGCCCTGGGGCGGGAAGATACAATGAGCAGTTCTTC.

At least ten counts were recorded for this clonotype. This chain links TRBV28 with TRBJ2-7; D is possibly TRBD1 or TRBD2 (6 bases each). CDR1 is MDHEN and CDR2 is SYDVKM in the germline V gene. CDR3 size: 15 residues. Trimming took 5 bases from V and 2 from J, leaving 16 bases between them. The CDR3 nucleotides read TGTGCCAGCAGTCCCCCTAGGAGGGGGGCCTACGAGCAGTACTTC. This sequence encodes CASSPPRRGAYEQYF.

In this sample, this clonotype turned up many times. The chain carries TRBV29-1 and TRBJ1-1, with a possible D match to TRBD1 (6 bases). Germline V gene sequence: CDR1 SQVTM, CDR2 ANQGSEA. Trimming cost V 6 bases and J 1 base, with 15 bases left between them. The CDR3 sequence is 14 residues long. The CDR3 bases are TGCAGCGTGACCCGGACAGCGACGAACACTGAAGCTTTCTTT. It encodes CSVTRTATNTEAFF.

There are many counts of this clonotype. The rearrangement uses TRBV20-1 and TRBJ1-1; D possibly corresponds to TRBD1 (6 bases). V shed 3 bases and J shed 2 bases, with 10 bases lying between them. This CDR3 is 13 amino acids long. CDR1 is DFQATT and CDR2 is SNEGSKA in the germline V gene (reference sequence). This chain's CDR3 is CSASQGRNTEAFF. CDR3 DNA sequence: TGCAGTGCTAGCCAGGGGAGAAACACTGAAGCTTTCTTT.

V and J are TRBV19 and TRBJ2-7; D is ambiguous. Trimming removed 6 bases from V and 3 bases from J, with 18 bases in between. CDR1 LNHDA and CDR2 SQIVND come from the germline V gene (reference sequence). This CDR3 contains 15 residues. CDR3 in amino acids: CASSRYEDRVYEQYF. The CDR3 region has the DNA TGTGCCAGTAGCCGTTACGAGGATCGGGTCTACGAGCAGTACTTC.

Many counts were recorded for this clonotype. The chain combines TRBV20-1 with TRBJ2-1; TRBD1 matches at 7 bases. Trimming removed 0 bases from V and 2 bases from J; junction bases left unmatched: 7. This CDR3 has 16 residues. Germline V lookup: CDR1 DFQATT, CDR2 SNEGSKA (reference sequence). Here the CDR3 reads CSAREIGQEPYNEQFF. DNA of the CDR3: TGCAGTGCTAGAGAAATAGGACAGGAACCCTACAATGAGCAGTTCTTC.

This clonotype was seen only a few times. The chain is built from TRBV18 and TRBJ2-4; TRBD2 might be the D (6 bases). From germline, CDR1 is KGHSH and CDR2 LQKENI. The CDR3 covers 13 residues. With 2 bases removed from V and 16 bases from J, the gap between germline ends came to 18 bases. The CDR3 bases are TGTGCCAGCTCACCATATGGAGGGGAAAGTCCCTACTTC. Translating it yields CASSPYGGESPYF.

In its sample, this clonotype was seen many times. The V gene is TRBV6-1, the J gene TRBJ1-4; D remains ambiguous. CDR3 length: 12 amino acids. Germline-derived CDR1 and CDR2 are MNHNS and SASEGT. V was trimmed by 6 bases and J by 8 bases, leaving 10 bases between them. In DNA form, the CDR3 reads TGTGCCAGCAGGAGGTCCGGGGAAAAACTGTTTTTT. It encodes CASRRSGEKLFF.

This clonotype was observed many times. The rearrangement joins TRBV19 to TRBJ1-3; no clear D gene. The CDR3 has 16 residues. V was cut by 5 bases and J by 0 bases, with 14 bases left in between. Germline CDR1 and CDR2: LNHDA and SQIVND (reference sequence). CDR3 in DNA: TGTGCCAGTAGTCCCCAACTTCAAGTCTCTGGAAACACCATATATTTT. Encoded protein: CASSPQLQVSGNTIYF.

In this sample, this clonotype turned up once. This chain joins TRBV25-1 and TRBJ2-2; D not certain. The CDR3 spans 13 residues. Germline V lookup: CDR1 MGHDK, CDR2 SYGVNS. V shed 8 bases and J shed 4 bases, with 11 bases lying between them. CDR3 DNA sequence: TGTGCCAGCCTCCTGGTGGGCACCGGGGAGCTGTTTTTT. This encodes CASLLVGTGELFF.

This clonotype was found many times. This chain links TRBV20-1 with TRBJ2-3; unclear D gene. The V and J ends lost 3 bases and 0 bases respectively, with 7 bases between them. CDR1 DFQATT and CDR2 SNEGSKA come from the germline V gene (reference sequence). This CDR3 is built from 13 residues. The CDR3 DNA sequence: TGCAGTGCTAGTAGTGGTAGCACAGATACGCAGTATTTT. It translates to CSASSGSTDTQYF.